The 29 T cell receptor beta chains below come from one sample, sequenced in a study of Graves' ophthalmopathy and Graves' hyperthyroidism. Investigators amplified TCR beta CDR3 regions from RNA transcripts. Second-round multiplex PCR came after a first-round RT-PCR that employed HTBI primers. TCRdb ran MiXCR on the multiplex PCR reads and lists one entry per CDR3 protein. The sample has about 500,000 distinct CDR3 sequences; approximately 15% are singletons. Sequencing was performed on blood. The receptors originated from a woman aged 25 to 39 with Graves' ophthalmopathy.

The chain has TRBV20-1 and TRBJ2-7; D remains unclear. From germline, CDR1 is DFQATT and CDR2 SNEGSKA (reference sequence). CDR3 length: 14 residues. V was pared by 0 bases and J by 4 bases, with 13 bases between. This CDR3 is CSAREPNRGYEQYF. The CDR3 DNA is TGCAGTGCTAGAGAACCTAATCGTGGGTACGAGCAGTACTTC.

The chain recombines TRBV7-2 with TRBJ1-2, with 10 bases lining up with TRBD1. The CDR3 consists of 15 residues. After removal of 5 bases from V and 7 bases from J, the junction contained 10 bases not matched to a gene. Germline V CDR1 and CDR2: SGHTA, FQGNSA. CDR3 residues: CASSQGQGVYVGYTF. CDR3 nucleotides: TGTGCCAGCAGCCAAGGACAGGGGGTTTATGTTGGCTACACCTTC.

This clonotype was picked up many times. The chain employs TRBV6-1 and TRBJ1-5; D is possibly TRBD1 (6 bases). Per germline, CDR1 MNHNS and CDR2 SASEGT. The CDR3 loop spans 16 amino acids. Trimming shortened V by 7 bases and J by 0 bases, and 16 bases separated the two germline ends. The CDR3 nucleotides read TGTGCCAGCATGGGACACAGCGGTTATAGCAATCAGCCCCAGCATTTT. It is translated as CASMGHSGYSNQPQHF.

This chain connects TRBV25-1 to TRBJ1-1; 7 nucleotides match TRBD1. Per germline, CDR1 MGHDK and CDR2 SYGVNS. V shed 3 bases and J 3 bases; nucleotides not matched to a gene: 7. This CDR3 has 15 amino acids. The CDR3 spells CASSDTGAGDTEAFF. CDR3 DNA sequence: TGTGCCAGCAGTGACACAGGGGCCGGGGACACTGAAGCTTTCTTT.

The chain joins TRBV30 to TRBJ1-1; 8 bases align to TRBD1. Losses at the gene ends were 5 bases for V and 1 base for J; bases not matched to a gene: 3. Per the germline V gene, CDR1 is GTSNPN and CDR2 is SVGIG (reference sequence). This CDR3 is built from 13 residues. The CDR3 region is CAWETGENTEAFF. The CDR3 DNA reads TGTGCCTGGGAGACAGGGGAGAACACTGAAGCTTTCTTT.

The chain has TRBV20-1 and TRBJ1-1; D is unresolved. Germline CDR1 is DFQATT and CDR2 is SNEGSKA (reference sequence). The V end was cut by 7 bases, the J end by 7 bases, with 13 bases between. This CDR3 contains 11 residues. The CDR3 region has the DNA TGCAGTGAAGCACAGCCACGTGAAGCTTTCTTT. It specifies CSEAQPREAFF.

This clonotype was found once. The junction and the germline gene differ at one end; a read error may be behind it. The CDR3 nucleotides read TGTGCCAGCAGTTACGACAGGGTGGGCATTAAGTACTTC. This codes for CASSYDRVGIKYF. The rearrangement joins TRBV27 to TRBJ2-4; 7 positions match TRBD1. The CDR3 contains 13 residues. Looked up from germline, CDR1 is MNHEY and CDR2 is SMNVEV (reference sequence).

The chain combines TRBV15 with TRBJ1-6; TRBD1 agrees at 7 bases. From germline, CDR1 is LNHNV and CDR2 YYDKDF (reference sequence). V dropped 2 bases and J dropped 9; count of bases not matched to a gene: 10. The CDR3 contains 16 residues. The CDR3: CATSRHSTGWGSPLHF. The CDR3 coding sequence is TGTGCCACCAGCAGACATTCGACAGGGTGGGGTTCACCCCTCCACTTT.

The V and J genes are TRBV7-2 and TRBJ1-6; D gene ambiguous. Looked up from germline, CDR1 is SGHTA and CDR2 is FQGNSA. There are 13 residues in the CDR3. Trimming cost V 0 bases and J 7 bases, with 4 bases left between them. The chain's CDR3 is CASSLAPNSPLHF. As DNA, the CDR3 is TGTGCCAGCAGCTTAGCCCCCAATTCACCCCTCCACTTT.

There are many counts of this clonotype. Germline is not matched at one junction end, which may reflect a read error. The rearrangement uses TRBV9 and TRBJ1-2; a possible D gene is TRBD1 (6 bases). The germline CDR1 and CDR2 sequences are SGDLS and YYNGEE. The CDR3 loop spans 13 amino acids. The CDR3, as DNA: TGTGCCAGCAGTGTAGGGGGGTACTATGGCTACACCTTC. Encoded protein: CASSVGGYYGYTF.

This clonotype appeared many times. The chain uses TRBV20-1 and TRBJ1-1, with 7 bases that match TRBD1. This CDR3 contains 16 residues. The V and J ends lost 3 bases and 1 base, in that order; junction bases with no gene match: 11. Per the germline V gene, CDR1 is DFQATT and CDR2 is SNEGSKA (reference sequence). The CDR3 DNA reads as TGCAGTGCTAGGAAAGAAGCGGGACAGCCGAACACTGAAGCTTTCTTT. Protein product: CSARKEAGQPNTEAFF.

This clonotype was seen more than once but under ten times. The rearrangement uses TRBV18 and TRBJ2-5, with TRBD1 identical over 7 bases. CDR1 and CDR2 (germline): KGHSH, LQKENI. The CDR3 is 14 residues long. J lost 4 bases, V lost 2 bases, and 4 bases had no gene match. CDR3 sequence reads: CASSPNSGGETQYF. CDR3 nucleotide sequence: TGTGCCAGCTCACCAAATTCAGGGGGAGAGACCCAGTACTTC.

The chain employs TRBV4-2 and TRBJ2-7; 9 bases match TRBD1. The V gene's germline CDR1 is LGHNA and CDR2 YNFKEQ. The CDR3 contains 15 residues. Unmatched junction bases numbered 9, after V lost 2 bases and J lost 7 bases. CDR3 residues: CASSQSRDRVVEQYF. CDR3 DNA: TGTGCCAGCAGCCAATCCCGGGACAGGGTCGTTGAGCAGTACTTC.

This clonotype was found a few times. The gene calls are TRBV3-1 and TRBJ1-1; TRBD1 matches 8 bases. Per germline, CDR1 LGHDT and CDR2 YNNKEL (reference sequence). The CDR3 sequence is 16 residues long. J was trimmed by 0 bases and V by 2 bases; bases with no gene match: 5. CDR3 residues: CASSQRTGTMNTEAFF. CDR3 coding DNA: TGTGCCAGCAGCCAACGGACAGGGACCATGAACACTGAAGCTTTCTTT.

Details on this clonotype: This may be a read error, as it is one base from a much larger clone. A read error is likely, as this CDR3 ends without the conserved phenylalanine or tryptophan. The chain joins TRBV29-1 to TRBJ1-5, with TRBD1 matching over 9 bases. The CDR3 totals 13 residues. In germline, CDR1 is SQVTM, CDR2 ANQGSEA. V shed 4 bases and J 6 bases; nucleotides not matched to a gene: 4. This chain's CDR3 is CSVGQGVGQPQHL. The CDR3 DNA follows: TGCAGCGTTGGACAGGGGGTGGGTCAGCCCCAGCATCTT.

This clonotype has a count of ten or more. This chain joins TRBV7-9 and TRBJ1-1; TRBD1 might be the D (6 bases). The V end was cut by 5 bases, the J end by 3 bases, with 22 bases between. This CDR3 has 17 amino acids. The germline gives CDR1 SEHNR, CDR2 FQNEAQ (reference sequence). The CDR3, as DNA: TGTGCCAGCAGCCCAAGGTGGCGCAGGGGCCCGGACACTGAAGCTTTCTTT. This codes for CASSPRWRRGPDTEAFF.

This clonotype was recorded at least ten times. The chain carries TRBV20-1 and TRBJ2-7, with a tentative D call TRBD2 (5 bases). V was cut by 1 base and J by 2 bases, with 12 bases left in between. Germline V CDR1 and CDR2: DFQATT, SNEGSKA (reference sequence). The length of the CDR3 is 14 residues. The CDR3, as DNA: TGCAGTGCTAGAGGTTTAGGGAGTGCCTACGAGCAGTACTTC. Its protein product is CSARGLGSAYEQYF.

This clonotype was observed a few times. DNA for the CDR3: TGTGCCATCCCAATCCGGGAGGGCCTGAACACCGGGGAGCTGTTTTTT. It is translated as CAIPIREGLNTGELFF. The V and J genes are TRBV2 and TRBJ2-2; 8 nucleotides match TRBD2. From germline, CDR1 is SNHLY and CDR2 FYNNEI. Trimming took 10 bases from V and 1 from J; bases not matched to a gene: 11. CDR3 length: 16 amino acids. The variable domain in full, completed from reference TRBV2 and TRBJ2-2, reads EPEVTQTPSHQVTQMGQEVILRCVPISNHLYFYWYRQILGQKVEFLVSFYNNEISEKSEIFDDQFSVERPDGSNFTLKIRSTKLEDSAMYFCAIPIREGLNTGELFFGEGSRLTVL.

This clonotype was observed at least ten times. The CDR3 here is CASSEPVYQGNQPQHF. The CDR3 bases are TGTGCCAGCAGTGAACCGGTTTATCAAGGCAATCAGCCCCAGCATTTT. V usage is TRBV6-1 and J usage is TRBJ1-5; no definite D call. V was pared by 2 bases and J by 2 bases, with 13 bases between. CDR3 length: 16 amino acids. Germline CDR1 MNHNS, CDR2 SASEGT.

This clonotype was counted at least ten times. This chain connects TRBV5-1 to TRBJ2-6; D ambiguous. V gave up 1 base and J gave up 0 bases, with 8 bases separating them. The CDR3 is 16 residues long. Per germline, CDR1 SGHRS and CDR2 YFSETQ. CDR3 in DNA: TGCGCCAGCAGCTTGCCCCATAGCTCTGGGGCCAACGTCCTGACTTTC. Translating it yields CASSLPHSSGANVLTF.

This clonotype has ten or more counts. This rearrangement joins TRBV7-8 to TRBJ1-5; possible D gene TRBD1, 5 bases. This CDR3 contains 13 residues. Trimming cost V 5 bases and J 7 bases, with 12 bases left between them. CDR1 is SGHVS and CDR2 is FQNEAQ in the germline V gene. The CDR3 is CASSELRDQPQHF. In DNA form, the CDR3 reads TGTGCCAGCAGCGAACTTCGGGACCAGCCCCAGCATTTT.

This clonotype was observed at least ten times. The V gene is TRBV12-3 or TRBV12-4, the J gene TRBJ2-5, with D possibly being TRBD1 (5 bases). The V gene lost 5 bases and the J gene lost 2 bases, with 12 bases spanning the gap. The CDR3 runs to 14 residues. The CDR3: CASSPRTNQETQYF. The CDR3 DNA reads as TGTGCCAGCAGTCCCCGGACAAATCAAGAGACCCAGTACTTC.

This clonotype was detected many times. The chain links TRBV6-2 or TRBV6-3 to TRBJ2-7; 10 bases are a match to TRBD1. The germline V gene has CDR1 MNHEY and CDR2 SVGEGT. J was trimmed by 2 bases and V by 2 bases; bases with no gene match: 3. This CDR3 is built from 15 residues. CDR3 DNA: TGTGCCAGCAGTTACACCGGGACAGGGGCCTACGAGCAGTACTTC. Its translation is CASSYTGTGAYEQYF.

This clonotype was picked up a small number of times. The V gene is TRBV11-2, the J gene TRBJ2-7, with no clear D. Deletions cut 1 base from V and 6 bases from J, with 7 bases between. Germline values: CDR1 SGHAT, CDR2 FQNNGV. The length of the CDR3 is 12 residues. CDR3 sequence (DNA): TGTGCCAGCAGCTTAGGGGTTGTCGAGCAGTACTTC. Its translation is CASSLGVVEQYF.

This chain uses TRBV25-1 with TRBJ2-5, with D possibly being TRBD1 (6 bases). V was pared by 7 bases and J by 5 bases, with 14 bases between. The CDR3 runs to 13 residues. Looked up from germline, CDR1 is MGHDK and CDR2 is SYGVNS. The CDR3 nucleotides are TGTGCCAGCACTTCAGGGGAACGCGAGACCCAGTACTTC. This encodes CASTSGERETQYF.

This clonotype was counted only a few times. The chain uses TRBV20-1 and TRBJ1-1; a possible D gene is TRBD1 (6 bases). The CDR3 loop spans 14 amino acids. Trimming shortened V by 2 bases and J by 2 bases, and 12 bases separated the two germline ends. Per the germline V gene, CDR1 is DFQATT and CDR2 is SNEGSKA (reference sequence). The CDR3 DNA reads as TGCAGTGCTAGATCCGGACAGAGAAACACTGAAGCTTTCTTT. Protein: CSARSGQRNTEAFF.

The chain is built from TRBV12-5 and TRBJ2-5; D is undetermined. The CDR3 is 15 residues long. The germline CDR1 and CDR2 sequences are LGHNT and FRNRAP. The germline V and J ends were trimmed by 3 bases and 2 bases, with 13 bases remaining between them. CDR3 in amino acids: CASGFFLGQQETQYF. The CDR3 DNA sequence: TGTGCTAGTGGTTTTTTTCTTGGGCAACAAGAGACCCAGTACTTC.

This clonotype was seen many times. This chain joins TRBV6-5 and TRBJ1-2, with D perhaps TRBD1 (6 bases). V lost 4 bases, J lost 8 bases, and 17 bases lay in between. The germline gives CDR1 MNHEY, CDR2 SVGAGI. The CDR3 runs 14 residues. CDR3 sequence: CASSFGWGRLGYTF. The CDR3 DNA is TGTGCCAGCAGTTTTGGGTGGGGGCGGCTCGGCTACACCTTC.

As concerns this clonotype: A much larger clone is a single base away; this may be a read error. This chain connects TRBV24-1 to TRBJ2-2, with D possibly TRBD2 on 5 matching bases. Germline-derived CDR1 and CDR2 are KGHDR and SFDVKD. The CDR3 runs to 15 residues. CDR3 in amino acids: CATSDFRQNTGELCF. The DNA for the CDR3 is TGTGCCACCAGTGATTTTCGACAAAACACCGGGGAGCTGTGTTTT.